The TCR beta chain described here comes from a study of shared clonotypes between healthy human individuals. Whole-study results and caveats: It was expected that sequencing depth would affect clonotype sharing among donors. The study found lower generation probabilities in non-shared clonotypes than in those shared by all four donors.

In the original workflow: Because ImmunoSEQ provided only junction sequences with no quality scores, the filtering differed. TCRdb's copy holds only in-frame clones and misses some; the assay was immunoSEQ multiplex PCR. The DNA was the basis for D and trimming; V, J and clone size are from that table. The top ten hold around 0.13% of the sample, which has millions of clones, 85% to 95% seen once. Of note for this clone: Antigen unknown.

The CDR3 extends over 12 amino acids. The V gene lost 6 bases and the J gene lost 3 bases, with 9 bases spanning the gap. Germline values: CDR1 MNHNS, CDR2 SASEGT. The sample consisted of naive CD4+ T cells sorted from blood. Subset here: CD45RA+ positively selected. The sequence was obtained from a man between 18 and 35 years old in good health. This chain uses TRBV6-1 with TRBJ2-7; D is uncertain. CDR3 in DNA: TGTGCCAGCAGCGATGTGTACTACGAGCAGTACTTC. It is translated as CASSDVYYEQYF.